One T cell receptor (beta chain) is described in this entry. Because the CDR3's place on the DNA is in doubt, the DNA is left out and the CDR3 is given as listed by TCRdb. The sample is drawn from a study of OX40 agonist ivuxolimab in advanced cancers. Study-wide background: Aged roughly 23 to 80 with a mean of approximately 57 years, they were approximately 79% male. Enrollees could have had prior anti-PD-1, anti-PD-L1 or anti-CTLA-4 therapy, which under 50% had received.

Germline-derived CDR1 and CDR2 are LNHDA and SQIVND (reference sequence). The CDR3 spans 18 residues, counting both ends. The method was immunoSEQ multiplex PCR; TCRdb's version includes in-frame clones alone and lacks a portion of them. The sample lists 57,000 or so clones, 84% occurring once. The specimen was CD4+ or CD8+ T cells sorted from blood, collected in a trial of the OX40 agonist ivuxolimab. This TCR came from an adult with an advanced solid tumor such as melanoma, head and neck, liver or kidney cancer. This chain connects TRBV19 to TRBJ2-1; no DNA check was done on the table's D call, TRBD1. This CDR3 reads CASRKFGSGDRSYNEQFF.